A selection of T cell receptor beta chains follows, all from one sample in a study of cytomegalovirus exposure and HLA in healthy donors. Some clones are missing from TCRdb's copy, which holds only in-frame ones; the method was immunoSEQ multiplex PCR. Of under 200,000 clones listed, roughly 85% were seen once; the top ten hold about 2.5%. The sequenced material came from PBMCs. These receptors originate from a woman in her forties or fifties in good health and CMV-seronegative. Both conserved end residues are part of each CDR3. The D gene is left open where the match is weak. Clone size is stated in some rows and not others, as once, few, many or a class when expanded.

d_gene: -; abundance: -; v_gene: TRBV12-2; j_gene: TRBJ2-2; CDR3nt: TGTGCAAGTCGCTTGCCTCCTAGCGGGAGGAGTTCCGGGGAGCTGTTTTTT; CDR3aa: CASRLPPSGRSSGELFF
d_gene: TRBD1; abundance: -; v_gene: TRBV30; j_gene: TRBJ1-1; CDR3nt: TGTGCCTGGAGTGTTGGACAGGGGAACACTGAAGCTTTCTTT; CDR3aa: CAWSVGQGNTEAFF
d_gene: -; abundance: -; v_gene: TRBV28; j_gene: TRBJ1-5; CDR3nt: TGTGCCAGCAGAAGTACAGGGAATCAGCCCCAGCATTTT; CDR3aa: CASRSTGNQPQHF
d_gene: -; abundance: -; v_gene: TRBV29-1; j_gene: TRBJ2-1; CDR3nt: TGCAGCGTTCGGAGCGGAGCCTGGGGTGGCAATGAGCAGTTCTTC; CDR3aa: CSVRSGAWGGNEQFF
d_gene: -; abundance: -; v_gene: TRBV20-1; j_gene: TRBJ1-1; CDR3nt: TGCAGTGCCCAGATGAACACTGAAGCTTTCTTT; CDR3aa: CSAQMNTEAFF
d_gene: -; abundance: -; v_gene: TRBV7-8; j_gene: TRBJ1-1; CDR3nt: TGTGCCAGCAGCCCCACGGAAGTGGAGGGCACTGAAGCTTTCTTT; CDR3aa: CASSPTEVEGTEAFF
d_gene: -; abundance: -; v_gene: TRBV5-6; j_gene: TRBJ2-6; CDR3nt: TGTGCCAGCAGCTTACAGGGCTCTGGGGCCAACGTCCTGACTTTC; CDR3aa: CASSLQGSGANVLTF
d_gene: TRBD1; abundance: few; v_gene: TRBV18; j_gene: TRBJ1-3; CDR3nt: TGTGCCAGCTCACCCTTGGACAGGAGCTCTGGAAACACCATATATTTT; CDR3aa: CASSPLDRSSGNTIYF
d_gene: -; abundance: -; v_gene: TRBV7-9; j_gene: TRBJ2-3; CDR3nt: TGTGCCAGCAGCTCCGGACACCTTAGCACAGATACGCAGTATTTT; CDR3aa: CASSSGHLSTDTQYF
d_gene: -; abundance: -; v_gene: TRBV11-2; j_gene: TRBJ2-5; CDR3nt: TGTGCCAGCAGCCGCGGGGGCCGGGAGACCCAGTACTTC; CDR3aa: CASSRGGRETQYF
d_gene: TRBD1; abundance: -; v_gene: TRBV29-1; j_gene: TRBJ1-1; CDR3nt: TGCAGCGTTGAACTCGAGGAGGGGGCGCGAGCTTTCTTT; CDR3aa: CSVELEEGARAFF
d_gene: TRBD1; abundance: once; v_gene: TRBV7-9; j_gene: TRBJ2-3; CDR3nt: TGTGCCAGCAGCGCTCGACAGGGTGGTAGGCCGGATACGCAGTATTTT; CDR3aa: CASSARQGGRPDTQYF
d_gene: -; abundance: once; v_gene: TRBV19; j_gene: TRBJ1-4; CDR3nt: TGTGCCTCCAGTTCGGGGGGCGCGACTAATGAAAAACTGTTTTTT; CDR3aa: CASSSGGATNEKLFF
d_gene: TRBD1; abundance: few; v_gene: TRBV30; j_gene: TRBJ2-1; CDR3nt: TGTGCCTGGAGTGGTGAGGTCCCCAGGGGGTATGCGGCCTACAATGAGCAGTTCTTC; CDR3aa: CAWSGEVPRGYAAYNEQFF
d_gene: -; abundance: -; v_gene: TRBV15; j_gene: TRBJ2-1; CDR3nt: TGTGCCACCAGCGGATCTTCCCGGACAGCGCTAAGGAATGAGCAGTTCTTC; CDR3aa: CATSGSSRTALRNEQFF
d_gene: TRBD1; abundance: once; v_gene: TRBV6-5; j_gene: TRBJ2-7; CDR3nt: TGTGCCAGCAGTTACGTATTCGGGACAGACTACGAGCAGTACTTC; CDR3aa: CASSYVFGTDYEQYF
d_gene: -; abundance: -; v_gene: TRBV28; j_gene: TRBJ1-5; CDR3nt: TGTGCCAGCAGTTTGGTCTCGGTTAGCAATCAGCCCCAGCATTTT; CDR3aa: CASSLVSVSNQPQHF
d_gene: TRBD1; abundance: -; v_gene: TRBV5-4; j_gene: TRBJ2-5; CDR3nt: TGTGCCAGCAGAACAGGGGCGGTAGAGACCCAGTACTTC; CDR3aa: CASRTGAVETQYF
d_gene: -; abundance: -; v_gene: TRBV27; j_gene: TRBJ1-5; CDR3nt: TGTGCCAGCAGTTCCGATCCTTACTCCAATCAGCCCCAGCATTTT; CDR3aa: CASSSDPYSNQPQHF
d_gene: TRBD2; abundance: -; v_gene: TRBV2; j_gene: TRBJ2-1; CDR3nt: TGTGCCAGCAGAGGACTAGCGGGAGGGTTTGAGCAGTTCTTC; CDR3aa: CASRGLAGGFEQFF
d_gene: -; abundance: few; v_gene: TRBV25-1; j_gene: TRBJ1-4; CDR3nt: TGTGCCAGCAGCAACAGGGTTGCAACTAATGAAAAACTGTTTTTT; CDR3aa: CASSNRVATNEKLFF
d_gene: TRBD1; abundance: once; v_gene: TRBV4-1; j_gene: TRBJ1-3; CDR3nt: TGCGCCAGCAGCCAAACCCCGGGACAGGGGGTCTTAACTTCTGGAAACACCATATATTTT; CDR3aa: CASSQTPGQGVLTSGNTIYF
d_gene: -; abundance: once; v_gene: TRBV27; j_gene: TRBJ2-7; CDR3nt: TGTGCCAGCAGTTTCGGACAGTTGAGGAGCGAGCAGTACTTC; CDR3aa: CASSFGQLRSEQYF
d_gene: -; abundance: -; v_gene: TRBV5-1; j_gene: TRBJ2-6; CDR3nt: TGCGCCAGCAGCCTCACTACAGGGACTGGGGCCAACGTCCTGACTTTC; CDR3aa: CASSLTTGTGANVLTF
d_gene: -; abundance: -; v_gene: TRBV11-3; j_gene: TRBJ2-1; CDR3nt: TGTGCCAGCAGCCTAAGCTCGGTAGTGCGTGAGCAGTTCTTC; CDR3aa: CASSLSSVVREQFF
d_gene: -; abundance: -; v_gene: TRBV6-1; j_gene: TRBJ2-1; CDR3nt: TGTGCCATTTCAACAGGGACTAAGCAGTTCTTC; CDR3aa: CAISTGTKQFF